This T cell receptor (beta chain) was sequenced during a study of shared clonotypes between healthy human individuals. Study processing details: ImmunoSEQ output held junction-only sequences without quality scores, so filtering differed. The assay was immunoSEQ multiplex PCR, and TCRdb's table has in-frame clones only and misses some. The D gene and trimming were derived from the DNA, and the V and J assignments and clone size from that table. Of around 2.1 million clones listed, just over 90% are singletons. V shed 1 base and J shed 2 bases, with 9 bases lying between them. CDR1 is LNHDA, CDR2 SQIVND, per germline (reference sequence). The CDR3 totals 14 residues. Broader study findings: Only blood was sampled, and tissue TCR repertoires likely differ from blood ones. A handful of donors showed sharing of approximately 5% of naive CD4 clonotypes.

A single count supports this clone. Its specificity is not known. Terminally differentiated effector memory CD45RA+ cells were excluded from the naive CD8 cells, which were CD45RO-negative and positively selected for CCR7. The sample comprised naive CD8+ T cells from PBMCs. The TCR was taken from a man younger than 35 in good health. Some clones in this sample may be carry-over from other donors' samples. V usage is TRBV19 and J usage is TRBJ2-7, with a possible D match to TRBD2 (5 bases). CDR3 region: CASSIGERAYEQYF. The CDR3, as DNA: TGTGCCAGTAGTATAGGGGAGAGGGCCTACGAGCAGTACTTC.